The clone carrying this TCR beta chain was seen more than once but under ten times. The data belong to a study of T cells in Graves' hyperthyroidism and ophthalmopathy. Study-wide context: Before treatment of any kind, peripheral blood was taken at initial diagnosis.

The study left out patients who had uncontrolled infection, other autoimmune disease, pregnancy or lactation. CDR1 and CDR2 from the germline V gene are SNHLY and FYNNEI. This CDR3 region has 13 residues. The V and J ends lost 1 base and 5 bases respectively, with 8 bases between them. The investigators amplified TCR beta CDR3 regions from RNA transcripts. Primed by the HTBI set, a first-round RT-PCR was run on the TCR CDR3. TCRdb passed the multiplex PCR reads through MiXCR, listing each CDR3 protein once. The sample includes roughly 700,000 distinct CDR3 sequences, roughly a third of them seen just once.

The TCR was taken from a woman in her forties with Graves' hyperthyroidism. Material: blood. J is TRBJ1-1 and V is TRBV2, with D perhaps matching TRBD1 (5 bases). The CDR3 nucleotides are TGTGCCAGCAGTGAAGGCAGGGAGACTGAAGCTTTCTTT. Translating it yields CASSEGRETEAFF.